This is a list of T cell receptor beta chains from one sample in a study of blood T cells in healthy people across ages. TCRdb processed the 5' RACE reads anew with MiXCR; each CDR3 protein has one entry. The sample includes 1 million or so distinct CDR3 sequences, around 45% of them seen just once. The sequenced sample consisted of blood. All receptors derive from a woman aged 55-69 years in good health. The CDR3 runs from the conserved cysteine through the conserved F or W. The D gene is left open where the match is weak. The size field is filled for only some rows; it gives once, few, many or a size class.

d_gene: .
len: 14
v_gene: TRBV5-1
j_gene: TRBJ2-5
abundance: .
CDR3aa: CASSPLRPEETQYF
CDR3nt: TGCGCCAGCAGCCCGTTGAGACCCGAAGAGACCCAGTACTTC

d_gene: .
len: 14
v_gene: TRBV9
j_gene: TRBJ2-7
abundance: .
CDR3aa: CASSVGAAPYERYF
CDR3nt: TGTGCCAGCAGCGTCGGAGCGGCACCCTACGAGCGGTACTTC

d_gene: TRBD1
len: 12
v_gene: TRBV10-3
j_gene: TRBJ1-1
abundance: few
CDR3aa: CAISTGGSGAFF
CDR3nt: TGTGCCATCAGCACAGGGGGTAGCGGGGCTTTCTTT

d_gene: TRBD1
len: 13
v_gene: TRBV2
j_gene: TRBJ2-7
abundance: .
CDR3aa: CGSRDRGPYEQYF
CDR3nt: TGTGGCAGCAGGGACAGGGGCCCCTACGAGCAGTACTTC

d_gene: .
len: 14
v_gene: TRBV6-1
j_gene: TRBJ1-6
abundance: .
CDR3aa: CATRVPGGDSPLHF
CDR3nt: TGTGCCACCAGGGTCCCGGGTGGTGATTCACCCCTCCACTTT

d_gene: TRBD1
len: 15
v_gene: TRBV27
j_gene: TRBJ2-7
abundance: .
CDR3aa: CASSAPGQGAYEQYF
CDR3nt: TGTGCCAGCAGTGCCCCGGGACAGGGGGCTTACGAGCAGTACTTC

d_gene: .
len: 12
v_gene: TRBV29-1
j_gene: TRBJ2-7
abundance: .
CDR3aa: CSVGTLHGLWYF
CDR3nt: TGCAGCGTTGGGACTCTGCATGGTTTGTGGTACTTC

d_gene: .
len: 15
v_gene: TRBV12-3/TRBV12-4
j_gene: TRBJ2-1
abundance: .
CDR3aa: CAGSLLGGGYNEQFF
CDR3nt: TGTGCCGGCAGTTTATTAGGAGGGGGATACAATGAGCAGTTCTTC

d_gene: TRBD2
len: 19
v_gene: TRBV14
j_gene: TRBJ2-3
abundance: .
CDR3aa: CASSQVGLAGPPGRDTQYF
CDR3nt: TGTGCCAGCAGCCAAGTAGGACTAGCGGGACCTCCCGGGAGGGATACGCAGTATTTT

d_gene: .
len: 12
v_gene: TRBV20-1
j_gene: TRBJ1-3
abundance: .
CDR3aa: CSARPAGNTIYF
CDR3nt: TGCAGTGCTAGACCGGCCGGAAACACCATATATTTT

d_gene: TRBD1
len: 15
v_gene: TRBV12-3/TRBV12-4
j_gene: TRBJ2-1
abundance: .
CDR3aa: CASRTTGAQWNEQFF
CDR3nt: TGTGCCAGCAGGACGACAGGGGCCCAGTGGAATGAGCAGTTCTTC

d_gene: .
len: 14
v_gene: TRBV14
j_gene: TRBJ2-3
abundance: few
CDR3aa: CASSPDQYTDTQYF
CDR3nt: TGTGCCAGCAGCCCGGACCAATACACAGATACGCAGTATTTT

d_gene: TRBD2
len: 14
v_gene: TRBV6-4
j_gene: TRBJ2-7
abundance: .
CDR3aa: CASAPSGNSYEQYF
CDR3nt: TGTGCCAGTGCACCTAGCGGGAACTCCTACGAGCAGTACTTC